This is a list of T cell receptor beta chains from one sample in a study of T-cell reconstitution after alpha-beta-depleted transplantation in children. One entry per CDR3 protein, called by TCRdb with MiXCR from the PCR reads. The sample has 200,000 to 250,000 distinct CDR3 sequences; approximately 11% are singletons. This specimen consisted of PBMCs, obtained before TCRalphabeta/CD19-depleted stem cell transplant. These receptors all come from a child less than two years old with acute myeloid leukemia, due to receive a stem cell transplant. The CDR3 runs from the conserved cysteine through the conserved F or W. D genes are given only for firm matches. Expanded clones get a size class; other rows say once, few or many, or leave the size out.

clone_size j_call d_call v_call cdr3_aa cdr3_nt
many TRBJ2-6 TRBD2 TRBV19 CASSRLAGVTGANVLTF TGTGCCAGTAGTAGACTAGCGGGAGTAACGGGGGCCAACGTCCTGACTTTC
many TRBJ2-1 TRBD2 TRBV7-9 CASSLTSGHNEQFF TGTGCCAGCAGCTTAACTAGCGGCCACAATGAGCAGTTCTTC
many TRBJ2-5 TRBD1 TRBV20-1 CSAKTGGQETQYF TGCAGTGCTAAAACAGGGGGGCAAGAGACCCAGTACTTC
many TRBJ2-5 . TRBV6-2/TRBV6-3 CASWPWDPQETQYF TGTGCCAGCTGGCCTTGGGACCCTCAAGAGACCCAGTACTTC
many TRBJ2-1 TRBD2 TRBV7-2 CASRPPGLGSVNEQFF TGTGCCAGCAGACCCCCGGGACTAGGATCAGTCAATGAGCAGTTCTTC
many TRBJ2-5 . TRBV20-1 CSARSARRAYF TGCAGTGCTAGATCTGCCAGGCGTGCGTACTTC
many TRBJ2-5 . TRBV4-2 CASSQVAYGGRETQYF TGTGCCAGCAGCCAAGTAGCGTATGGGGGGCGGGAGACCCAGTACTTC
many TRBJ1-5 TRBD1 TRBV19 CASTPGGGTNQPQHF TGTGCCAGTACCCCAGGGGGAGGCACCAATCAGCCCCAGCATTTT
. TRBJ2-7 TRBD2 TRBV19 CASSSLAGNYEQYF TGTGCCAGTAGTTCACTAGCGGGGAACTACGAGCAGTACTTC
many TRBJ1-2 . TRBV7-9 CASSLEMGGWGYTF TGTGCCAGCAGCTTAGAAATGGGGGGCTGGGGCTACACCTTC
many TRBJ1-1 . TRBV4-2 CASSQESLGGSEAFF TGTGCCAGCAGCCAAGAATCCTTGGGGGGCTCTGAAGCTTTCTTT
many TRBJ2-1 . TRBV20-1 CSSQFRAGATYNEQFF TGCAGTTCCCAGTTTCGGGCAGGCGCGACCTACAATGAGCAGTTCTTC
many TRBJ2-1 TRBD2 TRBV20-1 CSARAGAYNEQFF TGCAGTGCTCGGGCGGGAGCCTACAATGAGCAGTTCTTC
many TRBJ1-4 . TRBV28 CASSAPGVFLGEKLFF TGTGCCAGCAGTGCCCCGGGAGTTTTTCTTGGGGAAAAACTGTTTTTT
. TRBJ2-1 TRBD2 TRBV5-1 CASSFWLAGAGEQFF TGCGCCAGCAGCTTTTGGTTAGCGGGAGCTGGTGAGCAGTTCTTC
many TRBJ2-1 . TRBV20-1 CSARVPGSNEQFF TGCAGTGCTAGAGTCCCGGGATCCAATGAGCAGTTCTTC
many TRBJ2-1 . TRBV7-2 CASTPYLEQFF TGTGCCAGCACGCCCTACCTTGAGCAGTTCTTC
many TRBJ1-5 . TRBV12-3/TRBV12-4 CASSWGRGNQPQHF TGTGCCAGCAGTTGGGGGAGGGGGAACCAGCCCCAGCATTTT
many TRBJ1-2 TRBD1 TRBV20-1 CSARTAGTGFWYGYTF TGCAGTGCTAGGACCGCCGGGACAGGGTTTTGGTATGGCTACACCTTC
many TRBJ2-7 TRBD2 TRBV7-9 CASSLLGGSYEQYF TGTGCCAGCAGCTTATTAGGCGGGAGCTACGAGCAGTACTTC
many TRBJ2-1 . TRBV6-1 CASEWEKGYNEQFF TGTGCCAGTGAGTGGGAGAAGGGCTACAATGAGCAGTTCTTC
many TRBJ2-2 . TRBV13 CASSLGRQGTGELFF TGTGCCAGCAGCTTAGGTCGGCAGGGCACCGGGGAGCTGTTTTTT
many TRBJ2-5 TRBD2 TRBV4-3 CASSQDTGLAGVETQYF TGCGCCAGCAGCCAAGATACGGGACTAGCGGGAGTAGAGACCCAGTACTTC
many TRBJ1-1 . TRBV28 CASSPPGTLTEAFF TGTGCCAGCAGTCCCCCAGGGACCCTCACTGAAGCTTTCTTT
few TRBJ1-2 . TRBV20-1 CSARDPGGINYGYTF TGCAGTGCTAGGGACCCTGGGGGGATTAACTATGGCTACACCTTC
few TRBJ1-5 TRBD1 TRBV7-2 CASSSGQGNLINQPQHF TGTGCCAGCAGCTCAGGACAGGGAAATCTGATAAATCAGCCCCAGCATTTT
many TRBJ2-7 TRBD1 TRBV28 CASSFFGQGATYEQYF TGTGCCAGCAGTTTCTTCGGACAGGGGGCTACCTACGAGCAGTACTTC
many TRBJ2-7 . TRBV13 CASSKTRGYEQYF TGTGCCAGCAGCAAAACGAGAGGGTACGAGCAGTACTTC
many TRBJ1-2 . TRBV25-1 CASSEPWAGYGYTF TGTGCCAGCAGTGAGCCCTGGGCAGGGTACGGCTACACCTTC
many TRBJ2-7 . TRBV12-3/TRBV12-4 CASTHQSTSSEQYF TGTGCCAGCACCCACCAATCGACTAGTTCCGAGCAGTACTTC
many TRBJ2-7 . TRBV19 CASSFGLAYEQYF TGTGCCAGTAGTTTCGGACTTGCCTACGAGCAGTACTTC